This T cell receptor (beta chain) originates from a study of blood T cell repertoires in COVID-19. Across the study: PBMCs, B-cell-depleted T cells, or T cells provided the cDNA or gDNA that made up the material.

Germline V gives CDR1 MNHNY, CDR2 SVGAGI (reference sequence). V lost 6 bases to trimming and J lost 2 bases, with 12 bases between them. The CDR3 length is 14 residues. Profiled with immunoSEQ multiplex PCR; TCRdb holds only in-frame clones, not every one. This sample yields a few hundred thousand clones, of which approximately 87% are seen a single time; over 9.5% belongs to the top ten. This TCR was recovered from a woman aged 25-40 years with COVID-19, enrolled during active disease. Sequencing was done on a sample of peripheral blood. The genes are TRBV6-6 and TRBJ2-3; unclear D gene. The CDR3 DNA follows: TGTGCCAGCAGGCCTTCTCGGGTCACAGATACGCAGTATTTT. Protein sequence: CASRPSRVTDTQYF.